This TCR beta chain was captured by sequencing in a study of blood T cells in healthy people across ages. The germline V gene encodes CDR1 MNHEY and CDR2 SVGEGT. The CDR3 sequence is 14 residues long. V shed 5 bases and J shed 3 bases, with 12 bases lying between them. This clonotype was counted many times. Primers used in a second PCR of roughly 6 to 12 cycles were a sample-barcoded 5' primer and a J-beta primer mix. A single record per CDR3 protein comes from TCRdb applying MiXCR to the 5' RACE reads. The repertoire holds approximately 690,000 distinct CDR3 sequences, with 40% to 45% as singletons. The chain uses TRBV6-2 or TRBV6-3 and TRBJ2-3; possibly TRBD2 for D (7 bases). The sequence was obtained from a man at least 80 years old in good health. The sequenced sample consisted of blood. CDR3 sequence reads: CASSPGGPTDTQYF. Here the CDR3 DNA reads TGTGCCAGCAGTCCCGGGGGGCCGACAGATACGCAGTATTTT.